This T cell receptor (beta chain) comes out of a study of T cells in Graves' hyperthyroidism and ophthalmopathy. Amplification of TCR beta CDR3 regions used RNA as the template. Carried out on the TCR CDR3, a first-round RT-PCR used the HTBI primer set. From the multiplex PCR reads, TCRdb called clonotypes with MiXCR, one entry per CDR3 protein. The table includes approximately 560,000 distinct CDR3 sequences, just over 45% detected once. Germline V CDR1 and CDR2: SQVTM, ANQGSEA. The CDR3 is 15 residues long. Trimming took off 4 bases at V and 0 bases at J, with 12 bases between the two ends. Whole-study findings and limits: A 13 V-J signature model discriminated ophthalmopathy versus stable hyperthyroidism.

Diagnosis of hyperthyroidism was new in patients aged 18 to 65, and its duration was under 2 months. Each diagnosis drew on symptoms, thyroxine, TRAb, thyroid ultrasound and orbital computed tomography findings. This clonotype was counted many times. Its antigen remains unidentified. The V gene is TRBV29-1, the J gene TRBJ2-2; D is undetermined. Sequenced material: peripheral blood or thyroid tissue (not recorded which). The TCR was taken from a woman aged 18-35 years with Graves' hyperthyroidism. The CDR3 nucleotides are TGCAGCGTTGTACTCGGACGCCCGAACACCGGGGAGCTGTTTTTT. Translation: CSVVLGRPNTGELFF.